These 27 T cell receptor beta chains share one sample of origin, sequenced in a study of molecular identifiers for immune sequencing clone quantification. Via MiXCR, TCRdb re-called the PCR reads, giving one row per CDR3 protein. Of about 500,000 distinct CDR3 sequences in the sample, approximately 25% were seen once. The specimen was naive CD8+ T cells from blood, with Jurkat cell RNA spiked in. Noted subset: FACS-sorted CD8+CD4-CCR7+CD45RA+ naive T cells. These TCRs come from a human donor in good health. Some libraries in this study had Jurkat cell RNA spiked in.

The chain joins TRBV27 to TRBJ1-1, with 7 bases fitting TRBD1. CDR1 and CDR2 (germline): MNHEY, SMNVEV (reference sequence). CDR3 length: 15 amino acids. J gave up 0 bases and V 8 bases, and 9 bases lay outside the gene matches. In DNA form, the CDR3 reads TGTGCCAGCGGTCCGACAGGGTACTTGAACACTGAAGCTTTCTTT. It yields the protein CASGPTGYLNTEAFF.

A note on this clonotype: No conserved phenylalanine or tryptophan is present at the end of the CDR3, so a read error is the likely explanation. This sequence joins TRBV28 and TRBJ1-2; possibly TRBD1 for D (6 bases). V lost 2 bases to trimming and J lost 5 bases, with 12 bases between them. The length of the CDR3 is 14 residues. Germline V gives CDR1 MDHEN, CDR2 SYDVKM. The chain's CDR3 is CASSLRQVLYGYTS. The CDR3 DNA reads as TGTGCCAGCAGTTTACGACAGGTCCTGTATGGCTACACCTCC.

There are many counts of this clonotype. The rearrangement uses TRBV30 and TRBJ2-5, with D perhaps TRBD2 (5 bases). Germline V lookup: CDR1 GTSNPN, CDR2 SVGIG (reference sequence). The CDR3 consists of 15 residues. Trimming cost V 2 bases and J 5 bases, with 18 bases left between them. This chain's CDR3 is CAWSPPTTRWETQYF. DNA for the CDR3: TGTGCCTGGAGTCCCCCCACCACTAGGTGGGAGACCCAGTACTTC.

The rearrangement joins TRBV28 to TRBJ1-1, with 9 bases aligning to TRBD1. The germline CDR1 and CDR2 sequences are MDHEN and SYDVKM. The CDR3 runs to 14 residues. V was clipped by 6 bases and J by 5 bases; unmatched bases: 7. The CDR3 DNA reads as TGTGCCAGCAGATCCGACAGGGGGAGGACTGAAGCTTTCTTT. This translates into CASRSDRGRTEAFF.

This clonotype was counted at least ten times. The chain links TRBV7-9 to TRBJ2-6; TRBD2 matches at 7 bases. CDR1 and CDR2 from the germline V gene are SEHNR and FQNEAQ (reference sequence). V shed 3 bases, J shed 3 bases, and the junction held 2 bases outside the gene matches. The CDR3 sequence is 15 residues long. CDR3 in DNA: TGTGCCAGCAGCTTGTCGGGAGGTGGGGCCAACGTCCTGACTTTC. Protein sequence: CASSLSGGGANVLTF.

This clonotype was seen at least ten times. The rearrangement links TRBV19 to TRBJ2-7, with 9 bases identical to TRBD1. With 3 bases clipped from V and 1 base from J, the junction kept 4 bases outside the gene matches. The V gene's germline CDR1 is LNHDA and CDR2 SQIVND (reference sequence). The CDR3 runs to 15 residues. The CDR3 coding sequence is TGTGCCAGTAGTATTGGGACAGGGAAGTCCTACGAGCAGTACTTC. Translation: CASSIGTGKSYEQYF.

For this clonotype: It may be a read error: a sequence one base away is much more abundant. This chain joins TRBV7-9 and TRBJ1-4; D unclear. Germline V gene lookup returns CDR1 SEHNR and CDR2 FQNEAQ (reference sequence). The CDR3 has 12 amino acids. The CDR3 DNA reads TGTGCCAGCAGCTCAATGAATGAAAGACTGTTTTTT. This codes for CASSSMNERLFF.

This clonotype was observed many times. J is TRBJ2-3 and V is TRBV28; D remains ambiguous. Trimming pared 3 bases from V and 2 bases from J, leaving 12 bases between. The CDR3 runs 15 residues. CDR1 and CDR2 from the germline V gene are MDHEN and SYDVKM. CDR3 protein: CASSFYKINTDTQYF. In nucleotides, the CDR3 is TGTGCCAGCAGTTTCTATAAGATTAACACAGATACGCAGTATTTT.

The sample holds a few counts of this clonotype. The junction does not match germline at one end; this may be a read error. The gene calls are TRBV27 and TRBJ2-7; 7 nucleotides agree with TRBD1. CDR3 length: 15 residues. Germline loops: CDR1 MNHEY, CDR2 SMNVEV (reference sequence). Here the CDR3 reads CAGSLTGSATYEQYF. The CDR3 bases are TGTGCCGGCAGTCTGACAGGGTCTGCTACCTACGAGCAGTACTTC.

This clonotype has a count of ten or more. V gene TRBV30 combines with J gene TRBJ1-1; D call uncertain. Trimming pared 5 bases from V and 3 bases from J, leaving 4 bases between. The CDR3 is 10 residues long. The germline CDR1 and CDR2 sequences are GTSNPN and SVGIG (reference sequence). The CDR3 nucleotides read TGTGCCTGGTATCACACTGAAGCTTTCTTT. Residues: CAWYHTEAFF.

In this sample, this clonotype turned up many times. The CDR3 region has the DNA TGCGCCAGCAGCCAAGTTCGCTCACCCCTCCACTTT. Residues: CASSQVRSPLHF. J is TRBJ1-6 and V is TRBV4-1; D is unresolved. Germline V lookup: CDR1 MGHRA, CDR2 YSYEKL. This CDR3 region has 12 residues. Trimming shortened V by 1 base and J by 10 bases, and 5 bases separated the two germline ends.

This clonotype came up a few times. The chain uses TRBV27 and TRBJ2-7; perhaps TRBD2 as D (5 bases). V gave up 4 bases and J gave up 4 bases, with 17 bases separating them. The CDR3 has 15 residues. Germline CDR1 is MNHEY and CDR2 is SMNVEV (reference sequence). This CDR3 reads CASSSLLVSKYEQYF. The CDR3 DNA sequence: TGTGCCAGCAGTTCCTTACTAGTGTCTAAGTACGAGCAGTACTTC.

The chain is built from TRBV2 and TRBJ2-7; 7 nucleotides align to TRBD1. The CDR3 loop spans 14 amino acids. Trimming removed 10 bases from V and 0 bases from J; junction bases left unmatched: 9. Per germline, CDR1 SNHLY and CDR2 FYNNEI. CDR3 sequence (DNA): TGTGCCATCACACCCGGGACAGTCTCCTACGAGCAGTACTTC. It specifies CAITPGTVSYEQYF.

Remarks on this clonotype: A read error may explain this, as a much larger clone is one base away. CDR3 amino acids: CSVEASGPYSTDTQYF. In DNA form, the CDR3 reads TGCAGCGTTGAAGCGTCCGGCCCCTATAGCACAGATACGCAGTATTTT. The rearrangement links TRBV29-1 to TRBJ2-3; D call uncertain. Trimming pared 1 base from V and 0 bases from J, leaving 14 bases between. The CDR3 contains 16 residues. The germline V gene encodes CDR1 SQVTM and CDR2 ANQGSEA.

Only a few counts were recorded for this clonotype. The rearrangement uses TRBV19 and TRBJ2-1; 9 bases align to TRBD2. Germline V lookup: CDR1 LNHDA, CDR2 SQIVND (reference sequence). Trimming at V came to 7 bases and at J to 5 bases, leaving 6 bases not matched to a gene. The CDR3 loop spans 14 amino acids. The CDR3 loop reads CASTAGGPHNEQFF. CDR3 in DNA: TGTGCCAGTACCGCGGGGGGGCCCCACAATGAGCAGTTCTTC.

In this sample, this clonotype turned up a few times. The chain has TRBV6-2 or TRBV6-3 and TRBJ1-2, with D tentatively TRBD1 (6 bases). CDR1 and CDR2 (germline): MNHEY, SVGEGT. Trimming cost V 0 bases and J 4 bases, with 12 bases left between them. The CDR3 runs to 15 residues. The CDR3 reads CASSYSPDSLYGYTF. CDR3 sequence (DNA): TGTGCCAGCAGTTACTCTCCGGACAGCCTCTATGGCTACACCTTC.

This clonotype appeared many times. This rearrangement joins TRBV7-9 to TRBJ2-7, with D possibly TRBD1 on 6 matching bases. The CDR3 extends over 15 amino acids. Germline loops: CDR1 SEHNR, CDR2 FQNEAQ (reference sequence). V was cut by 5 bases and J by 4 bases, with 18 bases left in between. The DNA for the CDR3 is TGTGCCAGCAGCCCCAGACAGGAACAAGGGTACGAGCAGTACTTC. It yields the protein CASSPRQEQGYEQYF.

Only a few counts were recorded for this clonotype. The genes are TRBV7-9 and TRBJ2-7; D is ambiguous. The germline V and J ends were trimmed by 3 bases and 7 bases, with 10 bases remaining between them. Germline V gives CDR1 SEHNR, CDR2 FQNEAQ (reference sequence). This CDR3 has 12 amino acids. The chain's CDR3 is CASSFGVEEQYF. CDR3 in DNA: TGTGCCAGCAGCTTTGGGGTAGAGGAGCAGTACTTC. The entire variable domain, with the rest obtained from reference TRBV7-9 and TRBJ2-7, is as follows: DTGVSQNPRHKITKRGQNVTFRCDPISEHNRLYWYRQTLGQGPEFLTYFQNEAQLEKSRLLSDRFSAERPKGSFSTLEIQRTEQGDSAMYLCASSFGVEEQYFGPGTRLTVT.

In the case of this clonotype: A junction boundary mismatches the germline segment, possibly from a read error. V is TRBV5-1 and J is TRBJ2-3; D possibly corresponds to TRBD2 (6 bases). This CDR3 spans 15 amino acids. The germline V gene has CDR1 SGHRS and CDR2 YFSETQ. This CDR3 is CTSSERGTRTDTQYF. The CDR3 nucleotides are TGCACCAGCAGCGAACGGGGGACCCGCACAGATACGCAGTATTTT.

Only a few counts were recorded for this clonotype. CDR3 sequence reads: CASSHTRSYEKLFF. The CDR3 region has the DNA TGTGCCAGCAGCCATACACGGAGTTACGAAAAACTGTTTTTT. The rearrangement joins TRBV7-9 to TRBJ1-4; D call uncertain. V was shortened by 5 bases and J by 8 bases, with 15 bases between the two germline ends. The CDR3 is 14 amino acids. The germline V gene encodes CDR1 SEHNR and CDR2 FQNEAQ (reference sequence).

This clonotype was seen a handful of times. The chain has TRBV29-1 and TRBJ2-7; tentative D call: TRBD2 (6 bases). Per germline, CDR1 SQVTM and CDR2 ANQGSEA. V was cut by 4 bases and J by 0 bases, with 13 bases left in between. CDR3 length: 14 amino acids. The CDR3 DNA follows: TGCAGCGTTGTGAGTCTAGCGAACTCCTACGAGCAGTACTTC. This encodes CSVVSLANSYEQYF.

The CDR3 nucleotides are TGCAGCGTCACGCCAACAGGGTATGAGCAGTTCTTC. Its translation is CSVTPTGYEQFF. This sequence joins TRBV29-1 and TRBJ2-1; TRBD1 is a possible D gene (6 bases). This CDR3 is 12 amino acids long. CDR1 and CDR2 from the germline V gene are SQVTM and ANQGSEA. V lost 6 bases and J lost 8, with 14 bases in between.

Only a few counts were recorded for this clonotype. The chain employs TRBV5-1 and TRBJ2-7, with TRBD1 matching over 9 bases. The CDR3 totals 17 residues. Germline-derived CDR1 and CDR2 are SGHRS and YFSETQ. The V gene end was trimmed by 4 bases and the J gene end by 5 bases; junction bases not matched to a gene: 16. CDR3 nucleotide sequence: TGCGCCAGCAGCGCCGGGACAGGGCGGGAATATCCCCACGAGCAGTACTTC. Protein: CASSAGTGREYPHEQYF.

This clonotype was counted only a few times. The chain has TRBV7-6 and TRBJ2-3; 7 bases are a match to TRBD1. CDR3 size: 16 residues. Trimming removed 0 bases from V and 6 bases from J; junction bases left unmatched: 9. The germline V gene encodes CDR1 SGHVS and CDR2 FNYEAQ. The CDR3 DNA reads as TGTGCCAGCAGCTTAGCGCCAGGGGGATATAAGGATACGCAGTATTTT. Translating gives CASSLAPGGYKDTQYF.

A word on this clonotype: The junction departs from germline at one end; a sequencing error may be responsible. The rearrangement joins TRBV7-2 to TRBJ2-7; 14 bases fit TRBD2. From germline, CDR1 is SGHTA and CDR2 FQGNSA. This CDR3 has 19 residues. CDR3 sequence (DNA): TGTGCCAGCAGCCCAGAGGGGACTAGCGGGGGCCCGCCCCCCTACGCGCAGTACTTC. It encodes CASSPEGTSGGPPPYAQYF.

The chain joins TRBV29-1 to TRBJ2-2; D gene unclear. V gave up 4 bases and J gave up 6 bases, with 9 bases separating them. Germline CDR1 reads SQVTM; CDR2 reads ANQGSEA. The CDR3 has 12 residues. CDR3 in amino acids: CSVGPYAGELFF. CDR3 sequence (DNA): TGCAGCGTTGGCCCATACGCCGGGGAGCTGTTTTTT.

This clonotype came up a few times. The chain links TRBV29-1 to TRBJ1-2, with 7 nucleotides matching TRBD1. The germline V gene encodes CDR1 SQVTM and CDR2 ANQGSEA. This CDR3 has 13 residues. J was trimmed by 1 base and V by 7 bases; bases with no gene match: 6. The CDR3 sequence: CSGGDSFNYGYTF. Written as DNA, the CDR3 is TGCAGCGGGGGGGACAGTTTTAACTATGGCTACACCTTC.